Below, 18 T cell receptor beta chains from the same sample are listed, as sequenced in a study of beta chain features in type 1 diabetes. TCRB transcripts that were expressed got sequenced, as all of the isolated RNA had been reverse transcribed. Some clones are missing from TCRdb's copy, which holds only in-frame ones; the method was immunoSEQ multiplex PCR. The table shows tens of thousands of clones, with approximately 62% occurring only once. Input material: Tregs from blood. The receptors stem from a woman between 18 and 29 years old in good health.

The rearrangement joins TRBV5-1 to TRBJ2-6; 14 nucleotides align to TRBD2. The CDR3 sequence is 18 residues long. With V trimmed by 4 bases and J by 2 bases, 5 bases remained unmatched. Germline assignment: CDR1 SGHRS and CDR2 YFSETQ. CDR3 in DNA: TGCGCCAGCAGCCAGACTAGCGGGGGGGCCGCTGGGGCCAACGTCCTGACTTTC. This encodes CASSQTSGGAAGANVLTF.

The chain couples TRBV5-6 to TRBJ2-7, with D perhaps TRBD1 (5 bases). Trimming took 0 bases from V and 9 from J, leaving 10 bases between them. Germline CDR1 and CDR2: SGHDT and YYEEEE. The CDR3 consists of 12 residues. For the CDR3, the DNA is TGTGCCAGCAGCTTGGATAGGGGATTGCAGTACTTC. Its protein product is CASSLDRGLQYF.

This chain connects TRBV9 to TRBJ2-5; 7 bases are a match to TRBD2. The CDR3 has 16 residues. Germline trimming cut 0 bases from V and 4 bases from J; bases unmatched to any gene: 9. Germline values: CDR1 SGDLS, CDR2 YYNGEE. CDR3 bases: TGTGCCAGCAGCGTAGACCGGGGGGTGAGAGGAGAGACCCAGTACTTC. Translating it yields CASSVDRGVRGETQYF.

The rearrangement uses TRBV7-2 and TRBJ2-2; 11 bases match TRBD2. CDR1 and CDR2 (germline): SGHTA, FQGNSA. V lost 4 bases to trimming and J lost 7 bases; unmatched junction nucleotides: 11. This CDR3 has 17 residues. This chain's CDR3 is CASSSPLAGGRGGELFF. The CDR3 nucleotides are TGTGCCAGCAGCTCGCCCTTAGCGGGGGGGCGTGGCGGGGAGCTGTTTTTT.

Only a few counts were recorded for this clone. The chain has TRBV4-1 and TRBJ1-4, with D unclear. This CDR3 comprises 14 residues. Germline loops: CDR1 MGHRA, CDR2 YSYEKL. V was pared by 1 base and J by 15 bases, with 18 bases between. The CDR3 DNA reads as TGCGCCAGCAGCCAAGTTGAACGGTCCCCCGGGATGTTTTTT. Encoded protein: CASSQVERSPGMFF.

The chain employs TRBV10-3 and TRBJ2-2; possibly TRBD1 for D (5 bases). This CDR3 region has 15 residues. The germline V gene has CDR1 ENHRY and CDR2 SYGVKD. Trimming cost V 5 bases and J 6 bases, with 16 bases left between them. CDR3 protein: CAISTQGPLPGELFF. The CDR3 nucleotides read TGTGCCATCAGTACTCAGGGTCCCCTCCCCGGGGAGCTGTTTTTT.

The chain combines TRBV10-3 with TRBJ2-3; 8 nucleotides line up with TRBD2. This CDR3 is built from 15 residues. The germline CDR1 and CDR2 sequences are ENHRY and SYGVKD. V lost 8 bases and J lost 6; bases outside the gene matches: 13. The CDR3 protein is CAIGSLAGPSDTQYF. DNA for the CDR3: TGTGCCATCGGGTCATTAGCGGGACCGTCGGATACGCAGTATTTT.

The V gene is TRBV6-1, the J gene TRBJ2-4; weak D call: TRBD1 (7 bases). V dropped 7 bases and J dropped 6 bases, with 13 bases sitting between them. This CDR3 has 13 amino acids. Germline V gives CDR1 MNHNS, CDR2 SASEGT. The DNA of the CDR3 is TGTGCCAGCAAGCCAGGGGGGAGAAACATTCAGTACTTC. Translation: CASKPGGRNIQYF.

The rearrangement links TRBV19 to TRBJ2-7; maybe TRBD1 (6 bases). The germline V and J ends were trimmed by 8 bases and 7 bases, with 15 bases remaining between them. The CDR3 covers 12 residues. The germline V gene has CDR1 LNHDA and CDR2 SQIVND (reference sequence). The CDR3 bases are TGTGCCAGTGGCAACAGGGCAGGAGAGCAGTACTTC. This encodes CASGNRAGEQYF.

This chain connects TRBV7-8 to TRBJ2-7; weak D call: TRBD2 (6 bases). The CDR3 consists of 15 residues. Deletions cut 2 bases from V and 1 base from J, with 12 bases between. Looked up from germline, CDR1 is SGHVS and CDR2 is FQNEAQ. CDR3 protein: CASSLWGGLSYEQYF. The CDR3 bases are TGTGCCAGCAGCTTATGGGGAGGCCTATCCTACGAGCAGTACTTC.

This chain links TRBV4-2 with TRBJ2-2; 7 positions match TRBD2. The CDR3 runs to 15 residues. CDR1 is LGHNA, CDR2 YNFKEQ, per germline. V shed 4 bases, J shed 9 bases, and the junction held 11 bases outside the gene matches. CDR3 sequence (DNA): TGTGCCAGCAGCCCATCCGGGACTACCTCCTGGGAGCTGTTTTTT. Translated: CASSPSGTTSWELFF.

The chain links TRBV9 to TRBJ2-2; 7 positions agree with TRBD2. Per the germline V gene, CDR1 is SGDLS and CDR2 is YYNGEE. This CDR3 comprises 16 residues. With 4 bases clipped from V and 4 bases from J, the junction kept 10 bases outside the gene matches. CDR3 bases: TGTGCCAGCAGCTTTCAGCGGGGCCGAGGCACCGGGGAGCTGTTTTTT. It codes for CASSFQRGRGTGELFF.

About this clone itself: One junction end does not reproduce the germline sequence, and a read error may be involved. This chain joins TRBV5-6 and TRBJ1-6, with D possibly being TRBD1 (5 bases). The CDR3 contains 13 residues. Germline-derived CDR1 and CDR2 are SGHDT and YYEEEE. DNA of the CDR3: TGTGCCAGCAGTTTGGCGGGACTTCCTCCCCTCCACTTT. It specifies CASSLAGLPPLHF.

The chain has TRBV23-1 and TRBJ2-5; D is possibly TRBD1 (6 bases). TRBV23-1 is an ORF, and what it does is uncertain. This CDR3 has 14 residues. The V end was cut by 2 bases, the J end by 4 bases, with 11 bases between. CDR3 sequence: CASSQVRGRETQYF. DNA for the CDR3: TGCGCCAGCAGTCAAGTCAGGGGCCGAGAGACCCAGTACTTC.

CDR3 nucleotide sequence: TGTGCCAGCAGCTTGACTAGCGGGGGGGCGTCCTACAATGAGCAGTTCTTC. Translating gives CASSLTSGGASYNEQFF. The chain links TRBV7-2 to TRBJ2-1, with TRBD2 matching over 14 bases. Germline trimming cut 3 bases from V and 1 base from J; bases unmatched to any gene: 2. This CDR3 is built from 17 residues. Germline loops: CDR1 SGHTA, CDR2 FQGNSA.

The chain joins TRBV5-5 to TRBJ1-2, with D perhaps matching TRBD1 (5 bases). The CDR3 runs 13 residues. The germline V gene has CDR1 SGHKS and CDR2 YYEKEE (reference sequence). Trimming removed 4 bases from V and 8 bases from J, with 15 bases in between. This chain's CDR3 is CASSLPGGGGYTF. CDR3 nucleotides: TGTGCCAGCAGCCTGCCGGGGGGAGGCGGCTACACCTTC.

J is TRBJ2-2 and V is TRBV6-5; TRBD2 aligns across 7 bases. Germline CDR1 is MNHEY and CDR2 is SVGAGI. The length of the CDR3 is 16 residues. Trimming at V came to 3 bases and at J to 5 bases, leaving 9 bases not matched to a gene. The CDR3 here is CASSYRVAGVTGELFF. CDR3 bases: TGTGCCAGCAGTTATAGGGTAGCGGGTGTTACCGGGGAGCTGTTTTTT.

The CDR3 protein is CASSLGGGRGSYEQYF. The CDR3 DNA sequence: TGTGCCAGCAGCTTAGGCGGGGGGCGCGGCTCCTACGAGCAGTACTTC. The chain joins TRBV5-4 to TRBJ2-7, with TRBD2 matching 8 bases. J gave up 0 bases and V 2 bases, and 7 bases lay outside the gene matches. The CDR3 runs to 16 residues. The germline gives CDR1 SGHNT, CDR2 YYREEE (reference sequence).